What follows are 8 T cell receptor beta chains derived from one specimen sequenced in a study of beta chain features in type 1 diabetes. Notes on the study in general: Type 1 diabetes patients had moderately but significantly shorter TCRB CDR3s in all four CD4+ subsets.

Expressed TCRB transcripts were sequenced after all isolated RNA was converted to cDNA. Libraries were prepared by immunoSEQ multiplex PCR; TCRdb keeps only in-frame clonotypes and omits some of them. The table has 250,000 or so clones, approximately 15% seen once. These TCRs' antigens remain unknown. Sequencing was carried out using naive CD4+ T cells from blood. These receptors came from a man in his thirties or forties with type 1 diabetes.

This clone was picked up a small number of times. The chain has TRBV28 and TRBJ2-3, with TRBD2 identical over 13 bases. CDR1 and CDR2 from the germline V gene are MDHEN and SYDVKM. CDR3 length equals 15 residues. The junction had 5 bases not matched to a gene; V was cut back by 6 bases and J by 5 bases. CDR3 sequence: CASRGLAGVEDTQYF. For the CDR3, the DNA is TGTGCCAGCAGAGGACTAGCGGGAGTTGAAGATACGCAGTATTTT.

This clone turned up a few times. The gene calls are TRBV10-2 and TRBJ2-1, with D hard to call. Per the germline V gene, CDR1 is WSHSY and CDR2 is SAAADI. CDR3 size: 13 residues. V was pared by 3 bases and J by 9 bases, with 12 bases between. As DNA, the CDR3 is TGCGCCAGCAGTGATAACTCTCCCTCTGAGCAGTTCTTC. This encodes CASSDNSPSEQFF.

The rearrangement links TRBV6-5 to TRBJ2-7; 8 bases map to TRBD1. CDR1 is MNHEY and CDR2 is SVGAGI in the germline V gene. The CDR3 totals 15 residues. With V trimmed by 5 bases and J by 3 bases, 9 bases remained unmatched. DNA for the CDR3: TGTGCCAGCAGTACTACAAGACAGGGGAGCTACGAGCAGTACTTC. Amino acids: CASSTTRQGSYEQYF.

This clone appeared a few times. The chain is built from TRBV7-2 and TRBJ2-7, with a weak D call TRBD1 (6 bases). This CDR3 is built from 13 residues. Germline assignment: CDR1 SGHTA and CDR2 FQGNSA. The V end was cut by 1 base, the J end by 2 bases, with 6 bases between. CDR3 nucleotide sequence: TGTGCCAGCAGCTTAGGGACAGCCTACGAGCAGTACTTC. Translated, it gives CASSLGTAYEQYF.

This clone was found a few times. The V call is TRBV5-4, the J call TRBJ2-3; 11 bases line up with TRBD2. V dropped 4 bases and J dropped 2; count of bases not matched to a gene: 6. Germline lookup yields CDR1 SGHNT and CDR2 YYREEE (reference sequence). The CDR3 loop spans 16 amino acids. CDR3 DNA sequence: TGTGCCAGCAGCCAACAACTAGCGGGGGACACAGATACGCAGTATTTT. Translation: CASSQQLAGDTDTQYF.

V and J are TRBV30 and TRBJ1-1, with D possibly being TRBD1 (5 bases). Trimming pared 4 bases from V and 7 bases from J, leaving 13 bases between. Germline V gene lookup returns CDR1 GTSNPN and CDR2 SVGIG (reference sequence). The CDR3 is 12 amino acids. The CDR3 loop reads CAWNGPGDEAFF. CDR3 sequence (DNA): TGTGCCTGGAACGGGCCGGGGGATGAAGCTTTCTTT.

This clone has a handful of counts. The chain joins TRBV27 to TRBJ2-7; TRBD1 matches 7 bases. The V and J ends lost 4 bases and 5 bases, in that order; junction bases with no gene match: 8. CDR3 length: 14 residues. Germline V lookup: CDR1 MNHEY, CDR2 SMNVEV (reference sequence). CDR3 coding DNA: TGTGCCAGCAGTTCTACAGGGGCGGTAGACGAGCAGTACTTC. Its translation: CASSSTGAVDEQYF.

This chain joins TRBV6-5 and TRBJ2-7; TRBD1 agrees at 7 bases. V shed 5 bases and J 2 bases; nucleotides not matched to a gene: 9. The CDR3 length is 15 residues. CDR1 is MNHEY, CDR2 SVGAGI, per germline. CDR3 loop: CASSTSLGTAYEQYF. The CDR3 DNA follows: TGTGCCAGCAGTACCTCTCTTGGGACAGCCTACGAGCAGTACTTC.